Shown below are 2 T cell receptor beta chains from a single sample sequenced in a study of vaccination and CD4 T cells after COVID-19. Indicated time point: late sampling 161 to 241 days after vaccination in a few convalescent patients. As to treatment: roughly 10-day PBMC culture with coronavirus spike peptide pools or control peptides (ViraFEST assay). Researchers used the Oncomine TCR Beta short-read assay to sequence DNA from cultured CD4+ T cells. TCRdb re-derived calls from the PCR reads in MiXCR, one entry per CDR3 protein. The data show 22,000 or so distinct CDR3 sequences, with approximately 32% seen just once and roughly 11% held by the top ten. No antigen has been identified for these receptors. Specimen: CD4+ T cells from blood, cultured in vitro, collected about 7 months after SARS-CoV-2 vaccination. Receptor source: a human donor who had recovered from COVID-19.

The V and J genes are TRBV20-1 and TRBJ2-2; D is ambiguous. CDR1 and CDR2 (germline): DFQATT, SNEGSKA (reference sequence). V lost 0 bases and J 0 bases, leaving 11 bases between the germline ends. CDR3 length: 16 residues. Here the CDR3 reads CSARDGIAANTGELFF. The CDR3 bases are TGCAGTGCTAGAGATGGTATTGCGGCGAACACCGGGGAGCTGTTTTTT.

This clonotype was detected a few times. The rearrangement joins TRBV6-2 or TRBV6-3 to TRBJ1-2; no firm D call. The V and J ends lost 6 bases and 2 bases respectively, with 13 bases between them. Germline lookup yields CDR1 MNHEY and CDR2 SVGEGT. The length of the CDR3 is 14 residues. The CDR3 DNA follows: TGTGCCAGCAGCAAAGGATCTGGCAACTATGGCTACACCTTC. Translating gives CASSKGSGNYGYTF.